This T cell receptor beta chain came from a study of human T cells and chemical hapten exposure. Study findings and constraints: Alopecia in all donors means immunity may differ from healthy individuals.

TCRdb reprocessed the RACE reads with MiXCR, giving one entry per CDR3 protein. The sample contains about 140,000 distinct CDR3 sequences, around 11% of which appear only once. Time point denoted: patch test 2, 6 weeks after DPC sensitization. Specified treatment: therapeutic diphenylcyclopropenone sensitization with weekly scalp DPC. The study enrolled 18 to 70-year-old alopecia patients suitable for DPC. There are 13 residues in the CDR3. There are a few counts of this clonotype. Its antigen remains unidentified. This TCR was recovered from a woman aged 45-65 years with alopecia areata. Some clones in this sample may be carry-over from other donors' samples. The source material was whole blood, sampled in connection with sensitization to the hapten diphenylcyclopropenone (DPC). V gene TRBV3-2 combines with J gene TRBJ2-7. TRBV3-2 has pseudogene status. DNA for the CDR3: TGTGCCAGCAGCCAATGGGTGCTGAACGAGCAGTACTTC. Translating gives CASSQWVLNEQYF.